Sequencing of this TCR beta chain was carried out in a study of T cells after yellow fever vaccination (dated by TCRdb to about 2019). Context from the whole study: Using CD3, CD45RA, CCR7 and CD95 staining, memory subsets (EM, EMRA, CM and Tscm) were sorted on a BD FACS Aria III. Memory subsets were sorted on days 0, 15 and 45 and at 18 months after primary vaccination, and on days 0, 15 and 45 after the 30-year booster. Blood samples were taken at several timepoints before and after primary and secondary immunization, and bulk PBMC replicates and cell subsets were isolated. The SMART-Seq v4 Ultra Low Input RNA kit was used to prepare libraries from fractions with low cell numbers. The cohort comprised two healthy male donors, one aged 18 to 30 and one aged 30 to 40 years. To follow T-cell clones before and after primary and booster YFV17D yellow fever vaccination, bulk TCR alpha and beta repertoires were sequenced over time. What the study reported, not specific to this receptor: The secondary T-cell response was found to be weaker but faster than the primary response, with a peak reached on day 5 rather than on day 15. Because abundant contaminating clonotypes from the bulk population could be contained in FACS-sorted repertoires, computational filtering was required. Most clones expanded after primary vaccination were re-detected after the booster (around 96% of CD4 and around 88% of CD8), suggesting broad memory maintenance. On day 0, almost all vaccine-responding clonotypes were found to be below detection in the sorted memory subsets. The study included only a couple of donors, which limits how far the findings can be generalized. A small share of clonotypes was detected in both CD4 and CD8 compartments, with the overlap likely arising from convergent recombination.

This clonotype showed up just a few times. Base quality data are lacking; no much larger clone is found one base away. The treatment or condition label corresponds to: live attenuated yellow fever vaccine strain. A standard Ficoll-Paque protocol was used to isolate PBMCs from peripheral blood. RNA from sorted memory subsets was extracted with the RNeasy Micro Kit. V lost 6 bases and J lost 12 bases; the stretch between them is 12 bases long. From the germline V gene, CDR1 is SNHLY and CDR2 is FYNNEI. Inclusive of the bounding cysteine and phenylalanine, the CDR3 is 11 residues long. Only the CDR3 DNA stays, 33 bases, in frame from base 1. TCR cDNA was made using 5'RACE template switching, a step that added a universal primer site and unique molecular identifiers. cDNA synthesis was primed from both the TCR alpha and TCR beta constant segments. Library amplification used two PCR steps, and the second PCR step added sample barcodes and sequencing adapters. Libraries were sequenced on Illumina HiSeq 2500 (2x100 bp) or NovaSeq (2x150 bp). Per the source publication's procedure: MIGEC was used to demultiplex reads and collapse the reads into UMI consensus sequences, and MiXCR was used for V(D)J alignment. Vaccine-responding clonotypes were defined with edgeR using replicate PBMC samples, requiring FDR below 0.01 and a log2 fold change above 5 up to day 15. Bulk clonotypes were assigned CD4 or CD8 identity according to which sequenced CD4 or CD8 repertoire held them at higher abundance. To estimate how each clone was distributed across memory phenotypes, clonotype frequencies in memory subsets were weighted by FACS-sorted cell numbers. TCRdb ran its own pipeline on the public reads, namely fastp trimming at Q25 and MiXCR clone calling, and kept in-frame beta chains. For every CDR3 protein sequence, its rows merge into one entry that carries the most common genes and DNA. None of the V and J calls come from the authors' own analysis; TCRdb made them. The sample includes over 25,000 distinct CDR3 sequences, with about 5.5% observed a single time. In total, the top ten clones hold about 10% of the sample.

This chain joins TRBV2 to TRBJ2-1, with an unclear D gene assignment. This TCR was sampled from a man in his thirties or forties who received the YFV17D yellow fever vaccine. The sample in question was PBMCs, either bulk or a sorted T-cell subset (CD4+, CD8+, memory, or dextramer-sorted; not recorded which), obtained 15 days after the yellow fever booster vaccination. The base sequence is TGTGCCAGCAGCCCCAAATTAATGCAGTTCTTC. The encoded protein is CASSPKLMQFF. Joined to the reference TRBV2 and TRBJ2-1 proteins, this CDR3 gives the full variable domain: EPEVTQTPSHQVTQMGQEVILRCVPISNHLYFYWYRQILGQKVEFLVSFYNNEISEKSEIFDDQFSVERPDGSNFTLKIRSTKLEDSAMYFCASSPKLMQFFGPGTRLTVL.